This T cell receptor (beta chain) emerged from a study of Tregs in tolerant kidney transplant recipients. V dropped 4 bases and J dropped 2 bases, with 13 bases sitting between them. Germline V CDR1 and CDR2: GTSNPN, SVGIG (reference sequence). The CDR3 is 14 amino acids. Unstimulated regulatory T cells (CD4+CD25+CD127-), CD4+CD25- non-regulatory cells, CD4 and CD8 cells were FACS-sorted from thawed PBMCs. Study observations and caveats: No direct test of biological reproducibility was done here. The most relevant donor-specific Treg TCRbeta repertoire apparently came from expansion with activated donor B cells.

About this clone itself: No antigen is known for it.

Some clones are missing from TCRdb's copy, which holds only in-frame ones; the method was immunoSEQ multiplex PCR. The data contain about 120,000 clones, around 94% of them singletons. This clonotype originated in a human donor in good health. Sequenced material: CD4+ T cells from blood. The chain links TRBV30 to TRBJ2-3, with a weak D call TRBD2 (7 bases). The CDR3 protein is CAWTLRGATDTQYF. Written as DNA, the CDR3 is TGTGCCTGGACCCTCCGGGGGGCCACAGATACGCAGTATTTT.